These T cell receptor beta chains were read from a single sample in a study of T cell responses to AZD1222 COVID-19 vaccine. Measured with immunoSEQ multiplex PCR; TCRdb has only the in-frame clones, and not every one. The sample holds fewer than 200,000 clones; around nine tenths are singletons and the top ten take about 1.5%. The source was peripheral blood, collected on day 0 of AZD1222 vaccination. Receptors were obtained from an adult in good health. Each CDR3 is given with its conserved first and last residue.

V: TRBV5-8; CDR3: CASSLGQTLYSNQPQHF
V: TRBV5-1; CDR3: CASSWRDRANTEAFF
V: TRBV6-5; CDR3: CASSRGSYEQYF
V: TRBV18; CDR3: CASSPRQGDEQFF
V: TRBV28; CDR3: CASSRGNEQFF
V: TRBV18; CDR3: CASSFRAGGDEKLFF
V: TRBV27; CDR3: CASSLRGGYTF
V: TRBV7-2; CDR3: CASSQQYYNSPLHF
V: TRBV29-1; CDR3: CSVFGGTGHYNEQFF
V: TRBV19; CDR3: CASSIQGRSAEAFF
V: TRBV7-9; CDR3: CASSLATGGRMNTEAFF
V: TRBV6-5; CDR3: CASMGAGVRETQYF
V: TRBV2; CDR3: CASSEVIAYTF
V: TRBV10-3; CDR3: CAISDNAGGSGTGELFF
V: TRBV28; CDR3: CASSLGAPGGTEAFF
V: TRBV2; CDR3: CASSPHPGSGNTIYF
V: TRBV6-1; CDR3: CASSEYFLEGGYTF
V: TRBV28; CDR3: CASSLPDRGQPQHF
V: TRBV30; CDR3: CAWLRDFSTGELFF
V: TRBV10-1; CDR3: CASRIDRGNYNEQFF
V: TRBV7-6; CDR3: CASSTTGAWAGGELFF
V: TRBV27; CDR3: CASSMGTADNSPLHF